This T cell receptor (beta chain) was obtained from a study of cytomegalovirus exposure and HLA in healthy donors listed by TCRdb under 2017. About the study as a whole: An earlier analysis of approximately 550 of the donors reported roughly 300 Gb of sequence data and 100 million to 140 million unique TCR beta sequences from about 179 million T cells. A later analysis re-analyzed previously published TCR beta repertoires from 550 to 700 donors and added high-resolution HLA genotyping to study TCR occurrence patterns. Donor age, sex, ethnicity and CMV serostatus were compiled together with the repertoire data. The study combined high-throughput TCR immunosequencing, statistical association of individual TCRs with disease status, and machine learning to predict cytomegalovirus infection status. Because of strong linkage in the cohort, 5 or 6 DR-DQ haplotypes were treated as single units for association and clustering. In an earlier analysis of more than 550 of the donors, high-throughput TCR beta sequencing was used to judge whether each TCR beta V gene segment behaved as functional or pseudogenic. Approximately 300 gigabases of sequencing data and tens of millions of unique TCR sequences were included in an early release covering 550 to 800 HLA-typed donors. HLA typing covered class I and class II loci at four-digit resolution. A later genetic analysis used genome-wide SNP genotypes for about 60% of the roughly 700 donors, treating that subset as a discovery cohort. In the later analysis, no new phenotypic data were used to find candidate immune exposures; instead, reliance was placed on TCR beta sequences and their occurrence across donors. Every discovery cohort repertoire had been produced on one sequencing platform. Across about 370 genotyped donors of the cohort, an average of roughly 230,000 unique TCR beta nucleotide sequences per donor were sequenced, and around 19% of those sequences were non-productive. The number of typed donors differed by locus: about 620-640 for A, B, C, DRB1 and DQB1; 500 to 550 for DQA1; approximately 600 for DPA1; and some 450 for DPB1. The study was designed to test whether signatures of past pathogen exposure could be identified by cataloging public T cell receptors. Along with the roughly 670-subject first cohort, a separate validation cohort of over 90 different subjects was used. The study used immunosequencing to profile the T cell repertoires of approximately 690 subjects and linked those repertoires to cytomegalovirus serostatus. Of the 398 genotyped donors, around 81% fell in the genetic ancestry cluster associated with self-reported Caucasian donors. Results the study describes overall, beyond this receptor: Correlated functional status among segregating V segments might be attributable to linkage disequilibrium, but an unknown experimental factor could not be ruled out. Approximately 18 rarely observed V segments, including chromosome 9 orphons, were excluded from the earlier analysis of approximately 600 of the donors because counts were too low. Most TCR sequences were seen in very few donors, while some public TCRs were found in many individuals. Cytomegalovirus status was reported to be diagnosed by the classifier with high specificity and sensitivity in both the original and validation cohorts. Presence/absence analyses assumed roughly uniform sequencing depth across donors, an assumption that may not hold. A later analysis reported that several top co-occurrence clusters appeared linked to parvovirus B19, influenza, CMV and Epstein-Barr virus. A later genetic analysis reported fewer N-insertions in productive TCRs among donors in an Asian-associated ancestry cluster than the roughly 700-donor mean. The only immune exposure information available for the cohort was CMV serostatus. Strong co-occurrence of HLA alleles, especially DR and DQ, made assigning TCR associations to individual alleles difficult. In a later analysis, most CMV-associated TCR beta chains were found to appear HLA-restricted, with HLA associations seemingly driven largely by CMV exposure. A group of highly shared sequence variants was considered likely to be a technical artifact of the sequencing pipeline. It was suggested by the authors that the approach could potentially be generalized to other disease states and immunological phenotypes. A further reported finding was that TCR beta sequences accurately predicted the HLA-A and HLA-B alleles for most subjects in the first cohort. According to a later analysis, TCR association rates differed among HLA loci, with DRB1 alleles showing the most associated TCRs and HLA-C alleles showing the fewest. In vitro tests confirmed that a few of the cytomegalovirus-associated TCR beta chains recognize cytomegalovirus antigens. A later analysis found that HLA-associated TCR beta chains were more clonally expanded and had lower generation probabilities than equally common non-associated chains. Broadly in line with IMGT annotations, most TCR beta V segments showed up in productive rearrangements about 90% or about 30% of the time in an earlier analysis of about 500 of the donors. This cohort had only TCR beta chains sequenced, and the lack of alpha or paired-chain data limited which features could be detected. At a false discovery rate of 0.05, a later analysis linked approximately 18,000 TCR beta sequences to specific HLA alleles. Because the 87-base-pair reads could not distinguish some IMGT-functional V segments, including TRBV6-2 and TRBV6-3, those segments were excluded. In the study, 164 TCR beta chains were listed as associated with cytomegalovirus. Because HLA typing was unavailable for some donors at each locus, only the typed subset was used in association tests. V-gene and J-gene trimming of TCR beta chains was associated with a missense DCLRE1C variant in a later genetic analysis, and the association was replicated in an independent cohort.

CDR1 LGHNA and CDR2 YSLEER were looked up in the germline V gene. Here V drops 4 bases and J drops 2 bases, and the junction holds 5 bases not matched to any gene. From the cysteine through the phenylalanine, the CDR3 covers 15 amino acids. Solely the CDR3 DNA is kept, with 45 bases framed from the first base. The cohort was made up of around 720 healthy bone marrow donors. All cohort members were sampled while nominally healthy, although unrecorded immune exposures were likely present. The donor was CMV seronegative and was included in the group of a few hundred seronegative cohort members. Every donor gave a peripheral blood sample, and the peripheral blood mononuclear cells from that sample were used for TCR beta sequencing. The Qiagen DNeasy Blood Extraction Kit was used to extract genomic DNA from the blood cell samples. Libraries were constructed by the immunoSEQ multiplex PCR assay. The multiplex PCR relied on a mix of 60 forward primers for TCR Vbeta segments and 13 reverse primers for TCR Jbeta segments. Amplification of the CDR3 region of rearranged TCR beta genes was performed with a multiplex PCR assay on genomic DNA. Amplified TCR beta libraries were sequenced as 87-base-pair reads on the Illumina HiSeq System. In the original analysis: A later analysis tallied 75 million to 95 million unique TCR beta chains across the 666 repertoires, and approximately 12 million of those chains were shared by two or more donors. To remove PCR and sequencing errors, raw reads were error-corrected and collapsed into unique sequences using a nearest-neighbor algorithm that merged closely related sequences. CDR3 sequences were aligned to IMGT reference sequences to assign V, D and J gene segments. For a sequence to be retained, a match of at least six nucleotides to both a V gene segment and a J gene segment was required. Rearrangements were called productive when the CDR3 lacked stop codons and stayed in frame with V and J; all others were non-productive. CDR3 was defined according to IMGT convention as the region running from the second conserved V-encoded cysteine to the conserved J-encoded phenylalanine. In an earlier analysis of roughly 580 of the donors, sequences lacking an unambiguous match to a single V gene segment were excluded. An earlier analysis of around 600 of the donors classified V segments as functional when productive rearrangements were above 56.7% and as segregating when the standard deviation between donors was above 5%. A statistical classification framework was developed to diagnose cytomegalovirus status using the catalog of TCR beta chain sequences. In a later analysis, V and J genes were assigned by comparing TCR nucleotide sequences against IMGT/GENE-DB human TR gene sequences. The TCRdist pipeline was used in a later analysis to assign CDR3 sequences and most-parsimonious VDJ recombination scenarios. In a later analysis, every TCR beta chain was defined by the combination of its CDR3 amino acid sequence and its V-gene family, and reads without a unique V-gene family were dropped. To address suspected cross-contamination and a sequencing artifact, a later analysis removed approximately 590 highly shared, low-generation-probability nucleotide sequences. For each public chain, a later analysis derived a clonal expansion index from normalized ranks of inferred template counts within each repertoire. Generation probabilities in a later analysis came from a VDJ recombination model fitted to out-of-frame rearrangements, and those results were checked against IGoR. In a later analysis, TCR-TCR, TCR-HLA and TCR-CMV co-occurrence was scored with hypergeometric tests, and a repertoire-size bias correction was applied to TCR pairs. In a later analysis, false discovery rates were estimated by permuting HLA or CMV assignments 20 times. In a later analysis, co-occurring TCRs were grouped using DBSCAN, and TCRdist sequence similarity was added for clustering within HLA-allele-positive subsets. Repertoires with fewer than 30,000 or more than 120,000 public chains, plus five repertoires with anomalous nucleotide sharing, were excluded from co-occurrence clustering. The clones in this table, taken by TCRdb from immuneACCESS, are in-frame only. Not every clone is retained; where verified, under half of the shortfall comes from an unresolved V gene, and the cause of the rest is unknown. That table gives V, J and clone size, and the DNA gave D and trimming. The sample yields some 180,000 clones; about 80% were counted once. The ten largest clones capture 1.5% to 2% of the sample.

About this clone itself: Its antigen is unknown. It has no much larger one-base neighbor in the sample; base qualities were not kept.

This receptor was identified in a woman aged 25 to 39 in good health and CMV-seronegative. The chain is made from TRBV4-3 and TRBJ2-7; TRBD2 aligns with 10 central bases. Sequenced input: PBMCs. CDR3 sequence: CASSPWGTSAYEQYF. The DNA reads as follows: TGCGCCAGCAGCCCTTGGGGGACTAGCGCCTACGAGCAGTACTTC.